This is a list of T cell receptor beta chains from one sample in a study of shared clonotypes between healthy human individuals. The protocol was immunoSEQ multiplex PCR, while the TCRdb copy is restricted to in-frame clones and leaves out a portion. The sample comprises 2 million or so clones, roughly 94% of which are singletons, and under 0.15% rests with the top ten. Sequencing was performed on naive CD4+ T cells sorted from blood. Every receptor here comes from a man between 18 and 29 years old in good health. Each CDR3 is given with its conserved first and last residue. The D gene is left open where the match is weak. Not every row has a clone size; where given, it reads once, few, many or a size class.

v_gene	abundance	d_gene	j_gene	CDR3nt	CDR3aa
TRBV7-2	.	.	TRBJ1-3	TGTGCCAGCAGCTTAGGGCCGGGCTCTGGAAACACCATATATTTT	CASSLGPGSGNTIYF
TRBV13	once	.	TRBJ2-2	TGTGCCAGCAGCCACGCAGGGCAGAACACCGGGGAGCTGTTTTTT	CASSHAGQNTGELFF
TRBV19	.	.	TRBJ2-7	TGTGCCAGTAGTATTTTCTGGACATCGGACCACGAGCAGTACTTC	CASSIFWTSDHEQYF
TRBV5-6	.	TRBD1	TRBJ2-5	TGTGCCAGCAGCATACCGACAGGGGGCGCGGAGACCCAGTACTTC	CASSIPTGGAETQYF
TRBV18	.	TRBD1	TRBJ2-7	TGTGCCAGCTCATTAGACCGGGACAGGGTCTACGAGCAGTACTTC	CASSLDRDRVYEQYF
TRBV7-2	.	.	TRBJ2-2	TGTGCCAGCAGCTCCGGACCTTTAGGGTTCACCGGGGAGCTGTTTTTT	CASSSGPLGFTGELFF
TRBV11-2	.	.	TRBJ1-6	TGTGCCAGCAGCTTACTATCCCGTAATTCACCCCTCCACTTT	CASSLLSRNSPLHF
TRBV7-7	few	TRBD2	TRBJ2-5	TGTGCTAGCAGCTTTGGCGGGGGGGCAGGAGAGACCCAGTACTTC	CASSFGGGAGETQYF
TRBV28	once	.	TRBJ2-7	TGTGCCAGCAGTTTGGGGACACTCGTCTCCTACGAGCAGTACTTC	CASSLGTLVSYEQYF
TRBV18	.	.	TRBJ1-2	TGTGCCAGCTCAACTGGGGCTAATAACTATGGCTACACCTTC	CASSTGANNYGYTF
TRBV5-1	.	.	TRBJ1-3	TGCGCCAGCAGCTTGATAGGGACGTTAGGAGGTGGAAACACCATATATTTT	CASSLIGTLGGGNTIYF
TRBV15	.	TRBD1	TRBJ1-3	TGTGCCACCAGCAGAGGAAAGGGACAGGGAGATTCTGGAAACACCATATATTTT	CATSRGKGQGDSGNTIYF
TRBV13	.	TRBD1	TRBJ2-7	TGTGCCAGCACCAAGGACAGGTTGGCCTACGAGCAGTACTTC	CASTKDRLAYEQYF
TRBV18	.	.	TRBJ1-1	TGTGCCAGCTCACCACTCGCGGTGAACACTGAAGCTTTCTTT	CASSPLAVNTEAFF
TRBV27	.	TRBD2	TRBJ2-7	TGTGCCAGCAGACGGACTAGCGGGTTTTACGAGCAGTACTTC	CASRRTSGFYEQYF
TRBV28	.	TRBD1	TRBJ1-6	TGTGCCAGCAGTGCCCGGGACAGGGGGCGAACTTCACCCCTCCACTTT	CASSARDRGRTSPLHF
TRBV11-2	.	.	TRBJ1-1	TGTGCCAGCAGCACCCTTTCGGGGAACACTGAAGCTTTCTTT	CASSTLSGNTEAFF
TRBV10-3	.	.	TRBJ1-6	TGTGCCATCAGTCTGTTGGCCCTATATAATTCACCCCTCCACTTT	CAISLLALYNSPLHF
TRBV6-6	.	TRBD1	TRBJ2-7	TGTGCCAGCAGTCAGACAGGGGTCGTTTACGAGCAGTACTTC	CASSQTGVVYEQYF
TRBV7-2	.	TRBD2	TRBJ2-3	TGTGCCAGCAGCCGGGTAGCGGGAGGACTCACAGATACGCAGTATTTT	CASSRVAGGLTDTQYF
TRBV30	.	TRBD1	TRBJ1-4	TGTGCCTGGAGAACCGGGACAGGAAATGAAAAACTGTTTTTT	CAWRTGTGNEKLFF
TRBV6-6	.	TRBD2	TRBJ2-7	TGTGCCAGCAGCCCGGGACTAGCGTCCTACGAGCAGTACTTC	CASSPGLASYEQYF
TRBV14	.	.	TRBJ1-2	TGTGCCAGCAGCCAAATCGGGAACTATGGCTACACCTTC	CASSQIGNYGYTF
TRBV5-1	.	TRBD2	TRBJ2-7	TGCGCCAGCCAACTAGCGGGAGTTCGCGAGCAGTACTTC	CASQLAGVREQYF